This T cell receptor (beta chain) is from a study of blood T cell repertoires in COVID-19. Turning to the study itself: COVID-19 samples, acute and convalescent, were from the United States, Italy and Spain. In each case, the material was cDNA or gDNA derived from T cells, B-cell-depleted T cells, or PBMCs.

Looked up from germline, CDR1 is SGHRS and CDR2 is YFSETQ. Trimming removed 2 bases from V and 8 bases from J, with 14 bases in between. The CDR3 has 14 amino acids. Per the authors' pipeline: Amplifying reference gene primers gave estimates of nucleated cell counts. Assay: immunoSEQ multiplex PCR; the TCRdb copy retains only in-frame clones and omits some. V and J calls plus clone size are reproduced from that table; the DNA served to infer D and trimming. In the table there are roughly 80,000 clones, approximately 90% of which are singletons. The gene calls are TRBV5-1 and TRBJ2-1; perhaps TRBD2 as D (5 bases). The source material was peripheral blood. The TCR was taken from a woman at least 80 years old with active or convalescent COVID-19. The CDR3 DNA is TGCGCCAGCAGCTTAGGGAGTAGCATAGATGAGCAGTTCTTC. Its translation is CASSLGSSIDEQFF.